The following is a T cell receptor (beta chain) sequence with its context. Germline assignment: CDR1 SGHNT and CDR2 YYREEE (reference sequence). The CDR3 covers 16 residues. V lost 0 bases and J lost 2; bases outside the gene matches: 8. The record originates from a study of shared clonotypes between healthy human individuals. Sequencing was performed with immunoSEQ multiplex PCR; in TCRdb, only in-frame clones are kept and a portion is missing. The sample holds under 1,100,000 clones, approximately 72% seen once. The chain has TRBV5-4 and TRBJ2-7, with 7 nucleotides matching TRBD2. The material sequenced was memory CD4+ T cells sorted from blood. Subset specified: CD45RA-negative fraction. The clonotype was recovered from a man between 18 and 29 years old in good health. CDR3 sequence reads: CASSLGAGTVAYEQYF. CDR3 DNA sequence: TGTGCCAGCAGCTTGGGAGCGGGAACGGTGGCCTACGAGCAGTACTTC.